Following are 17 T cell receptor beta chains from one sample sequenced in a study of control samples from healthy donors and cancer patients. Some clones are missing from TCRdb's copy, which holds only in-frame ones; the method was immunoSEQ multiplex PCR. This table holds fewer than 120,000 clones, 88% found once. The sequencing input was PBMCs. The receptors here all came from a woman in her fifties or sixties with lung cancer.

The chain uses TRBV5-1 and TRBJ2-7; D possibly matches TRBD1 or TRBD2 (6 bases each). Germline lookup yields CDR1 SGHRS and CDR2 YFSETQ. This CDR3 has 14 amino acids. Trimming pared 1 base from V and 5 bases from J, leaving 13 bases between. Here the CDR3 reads CASSLSQGRNEQYF. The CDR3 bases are TGCGCCAGCAGCTTGAGTCAGGGGAGGAACGAGCAGTACTTC.

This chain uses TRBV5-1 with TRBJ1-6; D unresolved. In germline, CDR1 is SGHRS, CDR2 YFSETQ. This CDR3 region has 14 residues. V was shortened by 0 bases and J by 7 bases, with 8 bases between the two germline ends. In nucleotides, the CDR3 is TGCGCCAGCAGCTTGGCGGCAGACAATTCACCCCTCCACTTT. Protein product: CASSLAADNSPLHF.

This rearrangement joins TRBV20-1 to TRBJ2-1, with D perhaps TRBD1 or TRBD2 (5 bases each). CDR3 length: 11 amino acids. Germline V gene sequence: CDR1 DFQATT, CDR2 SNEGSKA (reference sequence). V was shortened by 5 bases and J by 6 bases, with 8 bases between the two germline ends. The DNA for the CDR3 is TGCAGTGCTGGGGACCTCAATGAGCAGTTCTTC. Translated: CSAGDLNEQFF.

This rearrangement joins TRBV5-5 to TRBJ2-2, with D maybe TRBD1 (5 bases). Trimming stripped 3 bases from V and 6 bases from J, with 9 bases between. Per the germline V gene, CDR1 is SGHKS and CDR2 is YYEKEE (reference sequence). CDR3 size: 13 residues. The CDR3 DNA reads TGTGCCAGCAGCTCGTGGGGCGCCGGGGAGCTGTTTTTT. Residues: CASSSWGAGELFF.

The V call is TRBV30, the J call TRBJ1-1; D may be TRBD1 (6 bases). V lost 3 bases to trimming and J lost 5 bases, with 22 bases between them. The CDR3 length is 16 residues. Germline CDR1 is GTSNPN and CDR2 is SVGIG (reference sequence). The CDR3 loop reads CAWRRGGHLRTTEAFF. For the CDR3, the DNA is TGTGCCTGGAGAAGGGGGGGACACCTTAGGACAACTGAAGCTTTCTTT.

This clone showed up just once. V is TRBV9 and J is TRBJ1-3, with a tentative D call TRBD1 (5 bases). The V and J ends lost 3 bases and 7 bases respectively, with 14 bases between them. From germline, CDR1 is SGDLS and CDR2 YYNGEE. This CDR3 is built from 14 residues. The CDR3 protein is CASSDRDPVNTIYF. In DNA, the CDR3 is TGTGCCAGCAGCGACCGGGACCCGGTGAACACCATATATTTT.

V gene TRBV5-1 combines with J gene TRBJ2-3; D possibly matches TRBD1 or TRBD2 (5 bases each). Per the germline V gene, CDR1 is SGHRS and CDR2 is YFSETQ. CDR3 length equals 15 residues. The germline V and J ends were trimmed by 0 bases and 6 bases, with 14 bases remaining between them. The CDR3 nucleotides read TGCGCCAGCAGCTTGGGAGGGGAACTAGTCGATACGCAGTATTTT. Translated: CASSLGGELVDTQYF.

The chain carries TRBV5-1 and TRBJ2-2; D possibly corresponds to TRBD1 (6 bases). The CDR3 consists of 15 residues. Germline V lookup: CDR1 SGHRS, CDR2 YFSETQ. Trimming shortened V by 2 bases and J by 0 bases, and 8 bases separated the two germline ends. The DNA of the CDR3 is TGCGCCAGCAGCTTCGGGACAACGAACACCGGGGAGCTGTTTTTT. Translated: CASSFGTTNTGELFF.

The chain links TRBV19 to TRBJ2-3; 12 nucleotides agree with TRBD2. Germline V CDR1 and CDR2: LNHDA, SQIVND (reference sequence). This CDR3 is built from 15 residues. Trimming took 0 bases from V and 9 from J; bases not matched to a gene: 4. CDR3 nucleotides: TGTGCCAGTAGTATAGAGACTAGCGGGAGTAGCACGCAGTATTTT. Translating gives CASSIETSGSSTQYF.

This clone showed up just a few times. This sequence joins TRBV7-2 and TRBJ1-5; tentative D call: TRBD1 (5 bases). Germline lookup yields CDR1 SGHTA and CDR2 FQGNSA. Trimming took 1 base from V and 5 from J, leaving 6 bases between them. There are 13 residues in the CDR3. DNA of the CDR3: TGTGCCAGCAGCTTAGAAGGGGATCAGCCCCAGCATTTT. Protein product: CASSLEGDQPQHF.

Here the CDR3 reads CASSPQGVRTNTGELFF. In DNA, the CDR3 is TGCGCCAGCAGCCCGCAGGGGGTGAGGACGAACACCGGGGAGCTGTTTTTT. J is TRBJ2-2 and V is TRBV5-1, with TRBD1 matching over 7 bases. This CDR3 has 17 amino acids. Germline V lookup: CDR1 SGHRS, CDR2 YFSETQ. J gave up 0 bases and V 4 bases, and 9 bases lay outside the gene matches.

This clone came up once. DNA for the CDR3: TGTGCCACCACCGGAGGATCACTGAACACTGAAGCTTTCTTT. Translating it yields CATTGGSLNTEAFF. The V call is TRBV6-5, the J call TRBJ1-1; D not certain. Per germline, CDR1 MNHEY and CDR2 SVGAGI. The CDR3 length is 14 residues. Trimming took off 10 bases at V and 0 bases at J, with 15 bases between the two ends.

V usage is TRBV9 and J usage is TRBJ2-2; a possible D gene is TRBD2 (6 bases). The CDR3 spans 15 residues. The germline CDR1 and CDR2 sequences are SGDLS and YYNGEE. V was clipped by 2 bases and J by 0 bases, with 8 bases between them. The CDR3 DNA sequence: TGTGCCAGCAGCGTCGCGGGACCGAACACCGGGGAGCTGTTTTTT. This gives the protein CASSVAGPNTGELFF.

CDR3 coding DNA: TGTGCCATCGCCACAGGGAGCCCTAGCACAGATACGCAGTATTTT. It translates to CAIATGSPSTDTQYF. The rearrangement uses TRBV10-3 and TRBJ2-3, with TRBD1 as a possible D gene (6 bases). V lost 8 bases and J 0 bases, leaving 15 bases between the germline ends. This CDR3 comprises 15 residues. CDR1 and CDR2 (germline): ENHRY, SYGVKD.

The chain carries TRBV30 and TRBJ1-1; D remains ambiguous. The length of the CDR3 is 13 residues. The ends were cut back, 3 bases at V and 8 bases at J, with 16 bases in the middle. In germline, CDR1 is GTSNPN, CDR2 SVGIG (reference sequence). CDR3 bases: TGTGCCTGGAGGACCACATACCTAGGGGAAGCTTTCTTT. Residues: CAWRTTYLGEAFF.

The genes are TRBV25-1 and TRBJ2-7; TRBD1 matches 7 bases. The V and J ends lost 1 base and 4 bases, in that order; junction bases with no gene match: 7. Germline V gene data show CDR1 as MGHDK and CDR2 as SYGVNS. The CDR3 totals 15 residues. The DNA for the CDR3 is TGTGCCAGCAGTGAATGGGAGAACAGGGGATACGAGCAGTACTTC. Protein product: CASSEWENRGYEQYF.

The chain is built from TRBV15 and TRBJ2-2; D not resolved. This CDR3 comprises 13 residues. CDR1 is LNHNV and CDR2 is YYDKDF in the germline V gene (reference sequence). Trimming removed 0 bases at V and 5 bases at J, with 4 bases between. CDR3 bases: TGTGCCACCAGCAGAGATTGGACCGGGGAGCTGTTTTTT. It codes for CATSRDWTGELFF.